The present T cell receptor beta chain was sequenced within a study of blood T cell repertoires in COVID-19. Germline assignment: CDR1 MGHRA and CDR2 YSYEKL. V lost 1 base to trimming and J lost 0 bases, with 12 bases between them. The CDR3 has 16 residues. Sequencing was performed with immunoSEQ multiplex PCR; in TCRdb, only in-frame clones are kept and a portion is missing. The table shows approximately 260,000 clones, with 75% to 90% occurring only once. The chain is built from TRBV4-1 and TRBJ1-1; D is ambiguous. The clonotype originates from a human donor in a cohort sampled during active COVID-19. The specimen sequenced was peripheral blood. CDR3 coding DNA: TGCGCCAGCAGCCAAGTAGAGGCAGATATGAACACTGAAGCTTTCTTT. This sequence encodes CASSQVEADMNTEAFF.